Below, 9 T cell receptor beta chains from the same sample are listed, as sequenced in a study of T cell repertoires in ileal Crohn's disease. Noted time point: neoterminal ileum biopsy at postoperative endoscopy, about 6 months after surgery. The repertoire was sequenced with immunoSEQ multiplex PCR; TCRdb's copy has only in-frame clones and lacks some. The sample comprises some 16,000 clones, 72% of which are singletons, and 4% to 5% rests with the top ten. Sequenced sample: ileal tissue. The receptor set was obtained from an adult with Crohn's disease.

The chain combines TRBV27 with TRBJ2-5, with 12 bases lining up with TRBD2. The CDR3 totals 16 residues. Germline V gene sequence: CDR1 MNHEY, CDR2 SMNVEV (reference sequence). V lost 6 bases to trimming and J lost 4 bases; unmatched junction nucleotides: 9. CDR3 region: CASRPLAGGGGETQYF. DNA for the CDR3: TGTGCCAGCAGACCGCTAGCGGGAGGGGGTGGAGAGACCCAGTACTTC.

The chain joins TRBV2 to TRBJ2-5; D gene ambiguous. The J call is uncertain, as TRBJ2-7 better fits the DNA end. This CDR3 is 16 amino acids long. Per the germline V gene, CDR1 is SNHLY and CDR2 is FYNNEI. The CDR3 sequence is CASLKSSVGFPYEQYF. The CDR3 DNA is TGTGCCAGCCTAAAGAGTTCGGTTGGTTTCCCCTACGAGCAGTACTTC.

This clone showed up just a few times. V gene TRBV29-1 combines with J gene TRBJ2-5; TRBD2 aligns across 10 bases. This CDR3 spans 14 amino acids. V was pared by 8 bases and J by 2 bases, with 8 bases of the junction left unmatched. CDR1 is SQVTM, CDR2 ANQGSEA, per germline. CDR3 sequence: CSLRLAGRQETQYF. The CDR3 bases are TGCAGCCTCCGACTAGCGGGTAGACAAGAGACCCAGTACTTC.

The rearrangement links TRBV19 to TRBJ2-3; tentative D call: TRBD2 (5 bases). Trimming cost V 9 bases and J 2 bases, with 12 bases left between them. The CDR3 is 13 residues long. Germline V gives CDR1 LNHDA, CDR2 SQIVND (reference sequence). The chain's CDR3 is CASRGLYTDTQYF. In DNA, the CDR3 is TGTGCCAGCCGGGGTTTGTACACAGATACGCAGTATTTT.

This clone has more than one count but fewer than ten. V is TRBV28 and J is TRBJ1-1; possibly TRBD1 for D (5 bases). CDR1 and CDR2 from the germline V gene are MDHEN and SYDVKM. Trimming removed 7 bases at V and 6 bases at J, with 15 bases between. The CDR3 has 13 residues. The CDR3 coding sequence is TGTGCCAGCACCCAGGGTTGGTGGGCTGAAGCTTTCTTT. Protein: CASTQGWWAEAFF.

This clone showed up just a few times. The rearrangement uses TRBV29-1 and TRBJ2-5; D remains ambiguous. Looked up from germline, CDR1 is SQVTM and CDR2 is ANQGSEA. The CDR3 totals 10 residues. The germline V and J ends were trimmed by 4 bases and 2 bases, with 2 bases remaining between them. The chain's CDR3 is CSVAQETQYF. The CDR3 nucleotides are TGCAGCGTTGCACAAGAGACCCAGTACTTC.

This clone was counted a single time. The gene calls are TRBV29-1 and TRBJ1-3; tentatively, D is TRBD1 (5 bases). This CDR3 spans 13 amino acids. Trimming shortened V by 4 bases and J by 1 base, and 8 bases separated the two germline ends. Germline values: CDR1 SQVTM, CDR2 ANQGSEA. CDR3 region: CSVAQGSGNTIYF. The CDR3 nucleotides read TGCAGCGTTGCCCAGGGATCTGGAAACACCATATATTTT.

The chain links TRBV4-2 to TRBJ2-1; a weak D match, TRBD2 (6 bases). Trimming stripped 3 bases from V and 0 bases from J, with 21 bases between. The CDR3 has 19 residues. Looked up from germline, CDR1 is LGHNA and CDR2 is YNFKEQ. CDR3 sequence: CASSHLITTSSSSYNEQFF. CDR3 nucleotide sequence: TGTGCCAGCAGCCACCTAATCACCACTAGCAGTAGCTCCTACAATGAGCAGTTCTTC.

The chain employs TRBV10-3 and TRBJ1-2; TRBD1 might be the D (6 bases). The germline V gene encodes CDR1 ENHRY and CDR2 SYGVKD. The V and J ends lost 2 bases and 5 bases respectively, with 6 bases between them. The CDR3 loop spans 12 amino acids. The DNA for the CDR3 is TGTGCCATCAGTGAGGGACAGTATGGCTACACCTTC. This codes for CAISEGQYGYTF.